This TCR beta chain derives from a study of identical twins. Whole-study findings and limits: Cross-sectional statistical analysis, not tracking of the same donors, underpinned the conclusions.

The CDR3 contains 16 residues. Germline lookup yields CDR1 SGHAT and CDR2 FQNNGV. Trimming took 1 base from V and 0 from J, leaving 9 bases between them. Healthy Caucasians, and only they, were the donors. Each CDR3 protein gets one entry after TCRdb re-called the 5' RACE reads with MiXCR. The data hold just under 550,000 distinct CDR3 sequences, with roughly 15% observed a single time. Regarding this clonotype: Its antigen is unidentified.

The data were also submitted as part of a second study, on yellow fever vaccine responses in identical twins.

The receptor was isolated from a young woman in good health. The specimen was CD4+ T cells sorted from blood. The gene calls are TRBV11-2 and TRBJ2-2; D gene unclear. CDR3 protein: CASSLGRRTNTGELFF. Here the CDR3 DNA reads TGTGCCAGCAGCTTAGGACGACGGACGAACACCGGGGAGCTGTTTTTT.